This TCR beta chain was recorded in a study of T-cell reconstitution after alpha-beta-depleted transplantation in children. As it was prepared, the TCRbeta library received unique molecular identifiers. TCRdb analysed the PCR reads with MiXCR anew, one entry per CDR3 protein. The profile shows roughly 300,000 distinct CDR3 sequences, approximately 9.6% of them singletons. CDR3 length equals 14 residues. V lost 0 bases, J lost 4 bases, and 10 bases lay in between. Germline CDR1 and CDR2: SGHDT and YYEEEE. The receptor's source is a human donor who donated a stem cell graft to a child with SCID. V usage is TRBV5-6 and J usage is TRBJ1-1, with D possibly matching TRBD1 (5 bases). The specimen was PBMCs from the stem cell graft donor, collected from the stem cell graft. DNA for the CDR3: TGTGCCAGCAGCTTGGTGGGGGTACCCACTGAAGCTTTCTTT. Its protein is CASSLVGVPTEAFF.